The 21 T cell receptor beta chains below come from one sample, sequenced in a study of blood T cell repertoires in COVID-19. Sequencing was performed with immunoSEQ multiplex PCR; in TCRdb, only in-frame clones are kept and a portion is missing. The sample contains around 100,000 clones, around nine tenths of which appear only once. Sample: peripheral blood. Source of these receptors: a man aged 35 to 55 with acute or convalescent COVID-19.

The V and J genes are TRBV7-2 and TRBJ2-1; 7 bases are a match to TRBD2. From germline, CDR1 is SGHTA and CDR2 FQGNSA. This CDR3 has 13 residues. The V and J ends lost 6 bases and 9 bases, in that order; junction bases with no gene match: 8. The CDR3 reads CASRLRSGGEQFF. CDR3 coding DNA: TGTGCCAGCAGGTTAAGGTCGGGAGGTGAGCAGTTCTTC.

The gene calls are TRBV18 and TRBJ2-3; 7 bases agree with TRBD1. Germline assignment: CDR1 KGHSH and CDR2 LQKENI. J was trimmed by 2 bases and V by 6 bases; bases with no gene match: 8. The CDR3 runs to 15 residues. The CDR3 DNA is TGTGCCAGCTCCCCCGGGACAGACTACACAGATACGCAGTATTTT. Its translation is CASSPGTDYTDTQYF.

V usage is TRBV4-3 and J usage is TRBJ2-7; possibly TRBD1 for D (5 bases). Between the trimmed V and J ends, which lost 4 bases and 6 bases, there was a span of 13 bases. The V gene's germline CDR1 is LGHNA and CDR2 YSLEER. There are 13 residues in the CDR3. The CDR3 DNA sequence: TGCGCCAGCAGCCCCCTCGAGACAGTCGAGCAGTACTTC. This codes for CASSPLETVEQYF.

The rearrangement uses TRBV2 and TRBJ1-1; the D gene is possibly TRBD1 (5 bases). The germline V and J ends were trimmed by 5 bases and 0 bases, with 13 bases remaining between them. Germline CDR1 reads SNHLY; CDR2 reads FYNNEI. CDR3 length equals 15 residues. The CDR3 coding sequence is TGTGCCAGCAGTAACACAGGACCGATGAACACTGAAGCTTTCTTT. This translates into CASSNTGPMNTEAFF.

For this clone: This sample includes further DNA sequences coding for the same CDR3. The rearrangement uses TRBV3-1 (or the pseudogene TRBV3-2) and TRBJ2-7; D perhaps matches TRBD1 (6 bases). The CDR3 loop spans 13 amino acids. Germline V lookup: CDR1 LGHDT, CDR2 YNNKEL (reference sequence). The ends were cut back, 6 bases at V and 0 bases at J, with 9 bases in the middle. CDR3 sequence: CASSRQDSYEQYF. DNA of the CDR3: TGTGCCAGCAGTCGACAGGACTCCTACGAGCAGTACTTC.

This sequence joins TRBV3-1 (or the pseudogene TRBV3-2) and TRBJ1-5, with no clear D. The CDR3 runs 15 residues. Trimming removed 0 bases from V and 5 bases from J, with 11 bases in between. Germline lookup yields CDR1 LGHDT and CDR2 YNNKEL (reference sequence). The CDR3 region is CASSQDWQADQPQHF. CDR3 DNA sequence: TGTGCCAGCAGCCAAGATTGGCAGGCTGATCAGCCCCAGCATTTT.

The chain couples TRBV7-6 to TRBJ1-1, with D possibly matching TRBD1 (6 bases). This CDR3 contains 13 residues. The ends were cut back, 5 bases at V and 8 bases at J, with 15 bases in the middle. Germline values: CDR1 SGHVS, CDR2 FNYEAQ. The chain's CDR3 is CASSLMTGTEAFF. For the CDR3, the DNA is TGTGCCAGCAGCCTCATGACCGGGACAGAAGCTTTCTTT.

In the case of this clone: This could be a read error, since a much larger clone is one nucleotide away. The gene calls are TRBV20-1 and TRBJ1-1; D possibly corresponds to TRBD1 (6 bases). Germline assignment: CDR1 DFQATT and CDR2 SNEGSKA (reference sequence). Trimming took 6 bases from V and 11 from J, leaving 16 bases between them. The CDR3 is made up of 11 amino acids. CDR3 nucleotide sequence: TGCAGTGCCAGTGGGGGGCCTAGGGCTTTCTTT. This translates into CSASGGPRAFF.

The chain recombines TRBV7-9 with TRBJ1-3; TRBD1 is a possible D gene (6 bases). Germline CDR1 SEHNR, CDR2 FQNEAQ (reference sequence). V dropped 4 bases and J dropped 3 bases, with 13 bases sitting between them. This CDR3 is 15 amino acids long. The CDR3 sequence is CASSSTGRGGNTIYF. Written as DNA, the CDR3 is TGTGCCAGCAGCTCAACAGGGAGGGGTGGAAACACCATATATTTT.

The V call is TRBV10-3, the J call TRBJ2-1; D gene unclear. Trimming shortened V by 4 bases and J by 9 bases, and 16 bases separated the two germline ends. The CDR3 length is 14 residues. Germline V gene sequence: CDR1 ENHRY, CDR2 SYGVKD. This CDR3 is CAISAANVIIEQFF. CDR3 coding DNA: TGTGCCATCAGTGCTGCTAACGTAATTATTGAGCAGTTCTTC.

As concerns this clone: It is unclear where the CDR3 begins or ends on the DNA, so no DNA is shown, and the CDR3 is as TCRdb lists it. The chain joins TRBV29-1 to TRBJ2-1; the D call of TRBD2 is as the table states it, not checked on the DNA. Counting both end residues, the CDR3 totals 11 amino acids. Germline V gene data show CDR1 as SQVTM and CDR2 as ANQGSEA. The CDR3 sequence: CSVAAGAGCFF.

The chain uses TRBV7-2 and TRBJ2-5, with 7 bases that match TRBD1. Germline lookup yields CDR1 SGHTA and CDR2 FQGNSA. CDR3 size: 13 residues. The J segment lost 5 bases and the V segment lost 3 bases, leaving 3 bases of the junction unmatched. The CDR3 spells CASSFTGAETQYF. The CDR3 nucleotides read TGTGCCAGCAGCTTTACAGGGGCTGAGACCCAGTACTTC.

This chain links TRBV19 with TRBJ2-1; 9 nucleotides agree with TRBD1. Germline V lookup: CDR1 LNHDA, CDR2 SQIVND (reference sequence). The CDR3 runs 17 residues. The J segment lost 2 bases and the V segment lost 0 bases, leaving 5 bases of the junction unmatched. The CDR3 loop reads CASSIDRQGVTYNEQFF. As DNA, the CDR3 is TGTGCCAGTAGTATAGATCGACAGGGGGTGACCTACAATGAGCAGTTCTTC.

This chain uses TRBV14 with TRBJ1-4; weak D call: TRBD1 (6 bases). Trimming stripped 4 bases from V and 5 bases from J, with 11 bases between. This CDR3 has 14 amino acids. Germline CDR1 is SGHDN and CDR2 is FVKESK. The CDR3 region has the DNA TGTGCCAGCAGCCGCACGGGGGGCAATGAAAAACTGTTTTTT. This encodes CASSRTGGNEKLFF.

This clone showed up just a few times. The CDR3 here is CASSQDRGYEQYF. CDR3 DNA sequence: TGCGCCAGCAGCCAAGACAGGGGCTACGAGCAGTACTTC. V and J are TRBV4-1 and TRBJ2-7, with a possible D match to TRBD1 (6 bases). V was clipped by 0 bases and J by 3 bases, with 6 bases between them. Germline CDR1 and CDR2: MGHRA and YSYEKL. This CDR3 region has 13 residues.

This clone was detected only once. The rearrangement joins TRBV7-2 to TRBJ2-5; a possible D gene is TRBD2 (6 bases). CDR3 length: 16 residues. The germline gives CDR1 SGHTA, CDR2 FQGNSA. Trimming shortened V by 0 bases and J by 5 bases, and 16 bases separated the two germline ends. CDR3 DNA sequence: TGTGCCAGCAGCTTAGCAGGCGTCTTAGCGGATGAGACCCAGTACTTC. Its protein product is CASSLAGVLADETQYF.

This clone was picked up one time. The chain links TRBV15 to TRBJ2-7, with D perhaps TRBD2 (5 bases). This CDR3 contains 13 residues. Trimming left V 1 base short and J 6 bases short, with 10 bases between. Germline CDR1 LNHNV, CDR2 YYDKDF (reference sequence). CDR3: CATSRGELVEQYF. CDR3 coding DNA: TGTGCCACCAGCAGAGGGGAGCTGGTCGAGCAGTACTTC. Looking up the rest from reference TRBV15 and TRBJ2-7 gives the full variable domain: DAMVIQNPRYQVTQFGKPVTLSCSQTLNHNVMYWYQQKSSQAPKLLFHYYDKDFNNEADTPDNFQSRRPNTSFCFLDIRSPGLGDTAMYLCATSRGELVEQYFGPGTRLTVT.

This CDR3 is CASSLKAGMNTEAFF. The CDR3 DNA sequence: TGTGCCAGCAGCCTAAAGGCAGGAATGAACACTGAAGCTTTCTTT. The chain couples TRBV9 to TRBJ1-1; D unresolved. V dropped 4 bases and J dropped 0 bases, with 13 bases sitting between them. CDR1 and CDR2 (germline): SGDLS, YYNGEE. The CDR3 length is 15 residues.

This rearrangement joins TRBV2 to TRBJ2-7, with TRBD1 matching over 7 bases. Trimming removed 7 bases from V and 3 bases from J; junction bases left unmatched: 6. The length of the CDR3 is 13 residues. Germline CDR1 SNHLY, CDR2 FYNNEI. CDR3 DNA sequence: TGTGCCAGCATAAAGGGACAGTACTACGAGCAGTACTTC. It encodes CASIKGQYYEQYF.

The CDR3 nucleotides read TGTGCCAGCAGCTACAACCGAATCTCGGGTCCAGAGCAGTTCTTC. Its protein is CASSYNRISGPEQFF. V is TRBV11-2 and J is TRBJ2-1; D remains unclear. V lost 4 bases to trimming and J lost 10 bases, with 20 bases between them. From germline, CDR1 is SGHAT and CDR2 FQNNGV. This CDR3 has 15 amino acids.

The chain uses TRBV29-1 and TRBJ1-1; D unresolved. V was cut by 6 bases and J by 1 base, with 15 bases left in between. The CDR3 is made up of 14 amino acids. Germline V gene sequence: CDR1 SQVTM, CDR2 ANQGSEA. The CDR3 DNA is TGCAGCGTGGGTGAGCCAGGTGGGAACACTGAAGCTTTCTTT. This codes for CSVGEPGGNTEAFF.